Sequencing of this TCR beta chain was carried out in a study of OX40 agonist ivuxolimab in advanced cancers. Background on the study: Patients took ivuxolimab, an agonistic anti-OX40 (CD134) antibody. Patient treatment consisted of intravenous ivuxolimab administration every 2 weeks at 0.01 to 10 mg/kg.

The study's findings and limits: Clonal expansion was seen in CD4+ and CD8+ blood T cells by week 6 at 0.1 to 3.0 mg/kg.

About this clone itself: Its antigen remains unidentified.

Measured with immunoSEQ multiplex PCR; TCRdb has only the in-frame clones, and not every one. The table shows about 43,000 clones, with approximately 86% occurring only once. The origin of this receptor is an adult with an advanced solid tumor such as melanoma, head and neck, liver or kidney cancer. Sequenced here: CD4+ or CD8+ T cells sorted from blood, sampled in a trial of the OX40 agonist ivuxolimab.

The CDR3 region has the DNA TGTGCCAGCAGCGTAAGGCGGACCCAACCTAGCGGGGGGCATGAGCAGTTCTTC. Translated: CASSVRRTQPSGGHEQFF. The V gene is TRBV9, the J gene TRBJ2-1; 11 positions agree with TRBD2. CDR1 and CDR2 (germline): SGDLS, YYNGEE. The CDR3 extends over 18 amino acids. Losses at the gene ends were 1 base for V and 8 bases for J; bases not matched to a gene: 14.